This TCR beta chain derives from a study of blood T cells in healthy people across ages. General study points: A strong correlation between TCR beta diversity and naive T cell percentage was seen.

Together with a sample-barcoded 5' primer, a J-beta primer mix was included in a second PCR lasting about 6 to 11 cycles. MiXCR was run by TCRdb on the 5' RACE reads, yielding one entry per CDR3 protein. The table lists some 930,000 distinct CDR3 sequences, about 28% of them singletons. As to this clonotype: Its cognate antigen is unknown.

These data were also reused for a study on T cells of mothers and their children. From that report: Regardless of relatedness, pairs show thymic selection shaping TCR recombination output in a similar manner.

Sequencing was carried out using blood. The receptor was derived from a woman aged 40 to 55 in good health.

DNA for the CDR3: TGTGCCAGCAGCTCCGTTGGCCAGGTGGGCACTGAAGCTTTCTTT. Its protein is CASSSVGQVGTEAFF. The chain combines TRBV7-2 with TRBJ1-1; D is uncertain. CDR1 is SGHTA and CDR2 is FQGNSA in the germline V gene. Trimming cost V 4 bases and J 4 bases, with 16 bases left between them. This CDR3 has 15 residues.